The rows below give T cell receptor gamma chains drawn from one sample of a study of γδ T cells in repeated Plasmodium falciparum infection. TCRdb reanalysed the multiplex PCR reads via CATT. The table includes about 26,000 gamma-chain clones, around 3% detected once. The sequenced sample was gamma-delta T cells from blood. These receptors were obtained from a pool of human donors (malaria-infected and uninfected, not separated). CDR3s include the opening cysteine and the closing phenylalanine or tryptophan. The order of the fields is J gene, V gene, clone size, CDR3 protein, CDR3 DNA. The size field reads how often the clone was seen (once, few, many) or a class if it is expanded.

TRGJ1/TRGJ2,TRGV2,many,CATWRPYYYKKLF,TGTGCCACCTGGCGACCCTATTATTATAAGAAACTCTTT
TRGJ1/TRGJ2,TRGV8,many,CATWDRERYKKLF,TGTGCCACCTGGGATAGGGAAAGGTATAAGAAACTCTTT
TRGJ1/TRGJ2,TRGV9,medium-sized,CALWLPCKKLF,TGTGCCTTGTGGCTCCCGTGCAAGAAACTCTTT
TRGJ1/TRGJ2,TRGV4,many,CATWDGRGYKKLF,TGTGCCACCTGGGATGGGCGAGGTTATAAGAAACTCTTT
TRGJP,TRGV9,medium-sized,CALWEFLKELGKKIKVF,TGTGCCTTGTGGGAATTCTTGAAAGAGTTGGGCAAAAAAATCAAGGTATTT
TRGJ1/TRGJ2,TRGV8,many,CATWDKSYKKLF,TGTGCCACCTGGGATAAAAGTTATAAGAAACTCTTT
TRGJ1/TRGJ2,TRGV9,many,CALWEDGYYYKKLF,TGTGCCTTGTGGGAGGATGGGTATTATTATAAGAAACTCTTT
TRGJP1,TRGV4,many,CATWDGPPWFKIF,TGTGCCACCTGGGATGGGCCGCCTTGGTTCAAGATATTT
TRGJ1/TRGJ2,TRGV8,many,CATWDLRMDYYKKLF,TGTGCCACCTGGGACTTAAGGATGGATTATTATAAGAAACTCTTT
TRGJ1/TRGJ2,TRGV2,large,CATWDGNYYKKLF,TGTGCCACCTGGGACGGGAATTATTATAAGAAACTCTTT
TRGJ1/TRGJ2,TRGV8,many,CATWESYRYKKLF,TGTGCCACCTGGGAATCTTATCGATATAAGAAACTCTTT
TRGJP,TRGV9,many,CALWDSAQELGKKIKVF,TGTGCCTTGTGGGACTCCGCTCAAGAGTTGGGCAAAAAAATCAAGGTATTT
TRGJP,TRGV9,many,CALWEVALGKKTKVF,TGTGCCTTGTGGGAGGTGGCGTTGGGCAAAAAAACCAAGGTATTT
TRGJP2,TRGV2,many,CATWDGPLSSDWIKTF,TGTGCCACCTGGGACGGGCCCCTTAGTAGTGATTGGATCAAGACGTTT
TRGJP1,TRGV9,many,CALWDSETTGWFKIF,TGTGCCTTGTGGGATTCCGAGACCACTGGTTGGTTCAAGATATTT
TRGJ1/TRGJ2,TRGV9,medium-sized,CALWDEVKKLF,TGTGCCTTGTGGGACGAAGTTAAGAAACTCTTT
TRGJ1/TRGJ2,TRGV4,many,CATWTYYKKLF,TGTGCCACCTGGACCTATTATAAGAAACTCTTT